This passage covers 26 T cell receptor beta chains from one sample sequenced in a study of blood T cell repertoires in COVID-19. TCRdb's table, derived via immunoSEQ multiplex PCR, lists solely in-frame clones and lacks some. The sample lists about 300,000 clones, 88% seen once, with about 1.5% in the top ten. Sequencing used peripheral blood. The receptors originated from a woman aged 25 to 39 with COVID-19, enrolled during active disease.

The chain uses TRBV5-4 and TRBJ1-4; 9 bases map to TRBD1. The germline V gene encodes CDR1 SGHNT and CDR2 YYREEE (reference sequence). CDR3 length equals 14 residues. V gave up 2 bases and J gave up 7 bases; unmatched junction bases: 3. CDR3 loop: CASSLQGAGEKLFF. The DNA for the CDR3 is TGTGCCAGCAGCTTACAGGGGGCAGGTGAAAAACTGTTTTTT.

The chain carries TRBV7-9 and TRBJ1-1; weak D call: TRBD1 (6 bases). V lost 1 base, J lost 11 bases, and 11 bases lay in between. Germline CDR1 is SEHNR and CDR2 is FQNEAQ (reference sequence). CDR3 length: 12 residues. The DNA for the CDR3 is TGTGCCAGCAGCTTAGAGGACAGCCGGGCTTTCTTT. Protein: CASSLEDSRAFF.

The chain couples TRBV7-2 to TRBJ2-1; 9 nucleotides line up with TRBD2. The V gene end was trimmed by 5 bases and the J gene end by 4 bases; junction bases not matched to a gene: 3. Germline-derived CDR1 and CDR2 are SGHTA and FQGNSA. The CDR3 is 14 residues long. The CDR3 is CASSAGGAYNEQFF. As DNA, the CDR3 is TGTGCCAGCAGCGCGGGGGGGGCATACAATGAGCAGTTCTTC.

The J gene is TRBJ2-3, the V gene TRBV30; a possible D gene is TRBD2 (6 bases). The CDR3 consists of 14 residues. Trimming pared 5 bases from V and 5 bases from J, leaving 17 bases between. In germline, CDR1 is GTSNPN, CDR2 SVGIG (reference sequence). The CDR3 DNA is TGTGCCTGGGACCGGCTGGAGGGAGGAGATACGCAGTATTTT. This sequence encodes CAWDRLEGGDTQYF.

The chain is built from TRBV7-9 and TRBJ2-3, with 10 bases identical to TRBD2. This CDR3 has 15 amino acids. V was pared by 3 bases and J by 2 bases, with 2 bases of the junction left unmatched. Germline V gives CDR1 SEHNR, CDR2 FQNEAQ (reference sequence). CDR3 protein: CASSFTSGATDTQYF. Written as DNA, the CDR3 is TGTGCCAGCAGCTTCACTAGCGGGGCCACAGATACGCAGTATTTT. Supplemented by reference TRBV7-9 and TRBJ2-3, the full variable domain reads DTGVSQNPRHKITKRGQNVTFRCDPISEHNRLYWYRQTLGQGPEFLTYFQNEAQLEKSRLLSDRFSAERPKGSFSTLEIQRTEQGDSAMYLCASSFTSGATDTQYFGPGTRLTVL.

The J gene is TRBJ1-1, the V gene TRBV19; perhaps TRBD1 as D (5 bases). The V gene's germline CDR1 is LNHDA and CDR2 SQIVND (reference sequence). V dropped 7 bases and J dropped 1 base, with 16 bases sitting between them. The CDR3 sequence is 15 residues long. This CDR3 is CASKTGVQGNTEAFF. The CDR3, as DNA: TGTGCCAGTAAAACGGGGGTTCAGGGGAACACTGAAGCTTTCTTT. The complete variable domain, with remaining parts taken from reference TRBV19 and TRBJ1-1, reads DGGITQSPKYLFRKEGQNVTLSCEQNLNHDAMYWYRQDPGQGLRLIYYSQIVNDFQKGDIAEGYSVSREKKESFPLTVTSAQKNPTAFYLCASKTGVQGNTEAFFGQGTRLTVV.

V and J are TRBV7-2 and TRBJ2-5; 7 bases are a match to TRBD2. The V segment lost 5 bases and the J segment 4 bases; nucleotides outside the gene matches: 13. CDR3 length equals 16 residues. Per the germline V gene, CDR1 is SGHTA and CDR2 is FQGNSA. Here the CDR3 reads CASSPNLAVGGETQYF. The CDR3 bases are TGTGCCAGCAGCCCGAATCTAGCGGTGGGCGGAGAGACCCAGTACTTC. The variable domain in full, completed from reference TRBV7-2 and TRBJ2-5, reads GAGVSQSPSNKVTEKGKDVELRCDPISGHTALYWYRQSLGQGLEFLIYFQGNSAPDKSGLPSDRFSAERTGGSVSTLTIQRTQQEDSAVYLCASSPNLAVGGETQYFGPGTRLLVL.

The chain employs TRBV5-4 and TRBJ2-7, with TRBD1 as a possible D gene (6 bases). CDR3 size: 14 residues. Looked up from germline, CDR1 is SGHNT and CDR2 is YYREEE (reference sequence). Trimming removed 0 bases from V and 3 bases from J, with 10 bases in between. The CDR3, as DNA: TGTGCCAGCAGCTTGGAAGGGGGAGACTACGAGCAGTACTTC. Encoded protein: CASSLEGGDYEQYF. The whole variable domain, remainder taken from reference TRBV5-4 and TRBJ2-7, is ETGVTQSPTHLIKTRGQQVTLRCSSQSGHNTVSWYQQALGQGPQFIFQYYREEENGRGNFPPRFSGLQFPNYSSELNVNALELDDSALYLCASSLEGGDYEQYFGPGTRLTVT.

The chain is built from TRBV7-2 and TRBJ1-2; perhaps TRBD1 as D (5 bases). Per the germline V gene, CDR1 is SGHTA and CDR2 is FQGNSA. The CDR3 is 13 amino acids. V lost 3 bases to trimming and J lost 5 bases, with 10 bases between them. The CDR3 DNA is TGTGCCAGCAGCTTTGCCAGGGCATATGGCTACACCTTC. Translation: CASSFARAYGYTF. Supplemented by reference TRBV7-2 and TRBJ1-2, the full variable domain reads GAGVSQSPSNKVTEKGKDVELRCDPISGHTALYWYRQSLGQGLEFLIYFQGNSAPDKSGLPSDRFSAERTGGSVSTLTIQRTQQEDSAVYLCASSFARAYGYTFGSGTRLTVV.

This rearrangement joins TRBV7-5 to TRBJ2-5; the D segment call TRBD2 is taken from the table without a DNA check. TRBV7-5 is reported as a pseudogene. This CDR3 comprises 15 residues. CDR3 coding DNA: TGTGTCAGAAGCTTAGCCGGGACTACCGAAGAGACCCAGTACTTC. The encoded protein is CVRSLAGTTEETQYF.

This chain joins TRBV19 and TRBJ1-5; D gene ambiguous. Germline V gene lookup returns CDR1 LNHDA and CDR2 SQIVND (reference sequence). The CDR3 consists of 14 residues. The germline V and J ends were trimmed by 3 bases and 1 base, with 7 bases remaining between them. CDR3 protein: CASSMVSSNQPQHF. The CDR3 nucleotides are TGTGCCAGTAGTATGGTTAGCAGCAATCAGCCCCAGCATTTT. Full variable domain (remainder filled in from reference TRBV19 and TRBJ1-5): DGGITQSPKYLFRKEGQNVTLSCEQNLNHDAMYWYRQDPGQGLRLIYYSQIVNDFQKGDIAEGYSVSREKKESFPLTVTSAQKNPTAFYLCASSMVSSNQPQHFGDGTRLSIL.

This sequence joins TRBV2 and TRBJ2-4, with a tentative D call TRBD1 (6 bases). V dropped 4 bases and J dropped 0 bases, with 22 bases sitting between them. Germline CDR1 reads SNHLY; CDR2 reads FYNNEI. This CDR3 is 19 amino acids long. The CDR3 DNA sequence: TGTGCCAGCAGTGCCGTAGGGACACCGAGCATCCTAGCCAAAAACATTCAGTACTTC. This encodes CASSAVGTPSILAKNIQYF.

This clone was recorded once. The rearrangement uses TRBV6-5 and TRBJ2-5; 9 bases map to TRBD1. CDR3 size: 15 residues. CDR1 and CDR2 (germline): MNHEY, SVGAGI. After removal of 6 bases from V and 1 base from J, the junction contained 6 bases not matched to a gene. CDR3 nucleotide sequence: TGTGCCAGCAGCCCCGGACAGGGGCCCCAAGAGACCCAGTACTTC. This codes for CASSPGQGPQETQYF.

The rearrangement uses TRBV6-5 and TRBJ2-7; perhaps TRBD2 as D (7 bases). Looked up from germline, CDR1 is MNHEY and CDR2 is SVGAGI. V lost 2 bases, J lost 5 bases, and 13 bases lay in between. This CDR3 spans 14 amino acids. The CDR3 region has the DNA TGTGCCAGCAGTTACGGGGGGAGGGGGAACGAGCAGTACTTC. Translation gives CASSYGGRGNEQYF.

V usage is TRBV3-1 (or the pseudogene TRBV3-2) and J usage is TRBJ1-5; D is unresolved. This CDR3 contains 15 residues. Germline loops: CDR1 LGHDT, CDR2 YNNKEL (reference sequence). Deletions cut 1 base from V and 2 bases from J, with 9 bases between. The CDR3 DNA reads TGTGCCAGCAGCCAAGGTTTTCCGGGCAATCAGCCCCAGCATTTT. Protein: CASSQGFPGNQPQHF.

This clone has a handful of counts. J is TRBJ2-2 and V is TRBV6-1; possible D gene TRBD1, 6 bases. Germline V lookup: CDR1 MNHNS, CDR2 SASEGT. There are 14 residues in the CDR3. Trimming shortened V by 3 bases and J by 4 bases, and 9 bases separated the two germline ends. The CDR3 sequence: CASSEQQGTGELFF. Here the CDR3 DNA reads TGTGCCAGCAGTGAGCAACAGGGCACCGGGGAGCTGTTTTTT.

CDR3 sequence: CATSDSRGQGAPYEQYV. CDR3 sequence (DNA): TGTGCCACCAGTGATTCAAGGGGCCAGGGGGCCCCCTACGAGCAGTACGTC. The chain recombines TRBV24-1 with TRBJ2-7, with 8 bases aligning to TRBD1. Losses at the gene ends were 2 bases for V and 2 bases for J; bases not matched to a gene: 10. Germline V gene sequence: CDR1 KGHDR, CDR2 SFDVKD. This CDR3 contains 17 residues.

This clone was detected only once. V is TRBV6-5 and J is TRBJ1-6; D not certain. This CDR3 region has 13 residues. V gave up 11 bases and J gave up 0 bases, with 8 bases separating them. The V gene's germline CDR1 is MNHEY and CDR2 SVGAGI. In DNA, the CDR3 is TGTGCCTGTAAGAGCTCCTATAATTCACCCCTCCACTTT. Translating gives CACKSSYNSPLHF.

V usage is TRBV7-2 and J usage is TRBJ2-4, with D possibly TRBD2 on 6 matching bases. V lost 2 bases and J 0 bases, leaving 11 bases between the germline ends. Germline lookup yields CDR1 SGHTA and CDR2 FQGNSA. The CDR3 spans 16 residues. CDR3 sequence: CASSLSGVLAKNIQYF. CDR3 DNA sequence: TGTGCCAGCAGCTTATCGGGGGTACTAGCCAAAAACATTCAGTACTTC.

This chain uses TRBV28 with TRBJ1-2; D is ambiguous. Germline assignment: CDR1 MDHEN and CDR2 SYDVKM. CDR3 length: 11 amino acids. Trimming removed 10 bases at V and 6 bases at J, with 12 bases between. CDR3 protein: CAIEGGNGYTF. The CDR3 coding sequence is TGTGCCATCGAGGGCGGTAATGGCTACACCTTC.

The chain links TRBV7-2 to TRBJ1-2; the D gene is possibly TRBD1 (5 bases). This CDR3 spans 13 amino acids. The V gene's germline CDR1 is SGHTA and CDR2 FQGNSA. V was trimmed by 6 bases and J by 7 bases, leaving 15 bases between them. The DNA of the CDR3 is TGTGCCAGCAGACCTACCCAGGGATCTGGCTACACCTTC. Translation gives CASRPTQGSGYTF.

Only one count was recorded for this clone. This rearrangement joins TRBV6-5 to TRBJ2-7; TRBD1 agrees at 10 bases. The germline V gene encodes CDR1 MNHEY and CDR2 SVGAGI. The trim removed 8 bases at V and 1 base at J, leaving 8 bases unmatched. This CDR3 contains 15 residues. The CDR3 protein is CASQLRDRGSYEQYF. The CDR3 region has the DNA TGTGCCAGCCAACTACGGGACAGGGGATCCTACGAGCAGTACTTC.

This chain connects TRBV6-6 to TRBJ1-6, with D perhaps TRBD1 (6 bases). In germline, CDR1 is MNHNY, CDR2 SVGAGI (reference sequence). The V end lost 11 bases, the J end lost 9 bases, and 20 bases lay between the germline ends. This CDR3 spans 14 amino acids. This chain's CDR3 is CAGGGGGESSPLHF. CDR3 DNA: TGTGCCGGGGGGGGAGGGGGGGAAAGTTCACCCCTCCACTTT.

DNA of the CDR3: TGTGCCAGCAGTTTGGTACAGGTGAACACTGAAGCTTTCTTT. Residues: CASSLVQVNTEAFF. The rearrangement joins TRBV28 to TRBJ1-1; weak D call: TRBD1 (5 bases). Germline V gene sequence: CDR1 MDHEN, CDR2 SYDVKM. The CDR3 covers 14 residues. V was shortened by 3 bases and J by 0 bases, with 8 bases between the two germline ends.

This sequence joins TRBV4-1 and TRBJ1-6, with 7 bases fitting TRBD1. V gave up 4 bases and J gave up 4 bases; unmatched junction bases: 10. The V gene's germline CDR1 is MGHRA and CDR2 YSYEKL. This CDR3 region has 17 residues. In DNA, the CDR3 is TGCGCCAGCAGCCTCACCCTCCGGGACAGATATAATTCACCCCTCCACTTT. Translating gives CASSLTLRDRYNSPLHF.

J is TRBJ1-2 and V is TRBV29-1; 9 bases fit TRBD1. Germline V gene lookup returns CDR1 SQVTM and CDR2 ANQGSEA. This CDR3 spans 12 amino acids. V lost 6 bases and J lost 4; bases outside the gene matches: 3. CDR3 nucleotide sequence: TGCAGCGTGGGACAGGGAGGCTATGGCTACACCTTC. Amino acid sequence: CSVGQGGYGYTF.